These 9 T cell receptor beta chains originate from one sample sequenced in a study of T cells in narcolepsy. Profiling relied on immunoSEQ multiplex PCR, and the TCRdb table lists in-frame clones only, not all of them. Of about 32,000 clones listed, 75% to 85% are singletons. The material sequenced was CD45RA- memory CD4+ T cells from PBMCs. The receptors come from a human donor with narcolepsy.

The table lists this clone with a count of one. This sequence joins TRBV6-1 and TRBJ2-5; 7 nucleotides agree with TRBD2. TRBJ2-7 explains the end of the DNA better; the J call may be wrong. Germline CDR1 is MNHNS and CDR2 is SASEGT. The CDR3 runs 15 residues. The CDR3: CASSAASGPQGEQYF. CDR3 sequence (DNA): TGTGCCAGCAGTGCCGCTAGCGGCCCCCAAGGCGAGCAGTACTTC.

This clone showed up just a few times. Other nucleotide sequences in the sample specify the same CDR3. This rearrangement joins TRBV14 to TRBJ1-1, with D possibly TRBD1 on 5 matching bases. This CDR3 has 13 amino acids. Trimming cost V 1 base and J 4 bases, with 7 bases left between them. CDR1 and CDR2 from the germline V gene are SGHDN and FVKESK. The chain's CDR3 is CASSQVGGTEAFF. In DNA, the CDR3 is TGTGCCAGCAGCCAAGTGGGGGGCACTGAAGCTTTCTTT.

The chain has TRBV21-1 and TRBJ2-1; the DNA was not used to check the table's D call, TRBD1. TRBV21-1 is tagged as a pseudogene. This CDR3 contains 12 residues. DNA for the CDR3: TGTGCCAACCAAGACAGGGCCAATGAGCAGTTCTTC. Its translation: CANQDRANEQFF.

The chain combines TRBV7-3 with TRBJ2-3; D is unclear. The germline V gene has CDR1 SGHTA and CDR2 FQGTGA. The CDR3 is made up of 15 amino acids. V lost 4 bases and J lost 2, with 13 bases in between. The CDR3 loop reads CASSSSPGYTDTQYF. The CDR3 DNA reads TGTGCCAGCAGCTCCTCTCCCGGATACACAGATACGCAGTATTTT.

The rearrangement links TRBV18 to TRBJ2-7, with D possibly TRBD1 on 5 matching bases. Germline V gene lookup returns CDR1 KGHSH and CDR2 LQKENI. This CDR3 has 13 residues. Trimming pared 1 base from V and 2 bases from J, leaving 6 bases between. CDR3 sequence (DNA): TGTGCCAGCTCACCACGACAGACCTACGAGCAGTACTTC. It is translated as CASSPRQTYEQYF.

CDR3 in amino acids: CASSREAGGHYEQYF. CDR3 DNA sequence: TGTGCCAGCAGCCGAGAAGCGGGAGGCCACTACGAGCAGTACTTC. The V call is TRBV14, the J call TRBJ2-7; TRBD2 aligns across 9 bases. Germline V lookup: CDR1 SGHDN, CDR2 FVKESK. The CDR3 has 15 residues. V was pared by 4 bases and J by 3 bases, with 7 bases of the junction left unmatched.

V is TRBV6-5 and J is TRBJ2-7; no reliable D call. This CDR3 region has 15 residues. V gave up 5 bases and J gave up 2 bases, with 16 bases separating them. The V gene's germline CDR1 is MNHEY and CDR2 SVGAGI. The CDR3 region has the DNA TGTGCCAGCAGTCCTCGACGGACGACGGCCTACGAGCAGTACTTC. Protein: CASSPRRTTAYEQYF.

This rearrangement joins TRBV19 to TRBJ1-2; 7 bases line up with TRBD1. V trimming: 5 bases; J trimming: 4 bases; junction bases outside the gene matches: 1. Germline CDR1 LNHDA, CDR2 SQIVND (reference sequence). The CDR3 consists of 12 residues. CDR3 DNA sequence: TGTGCCAGTAGTCCAGGGGGCTATGGCTACACCTTC. Protein sequence: CASSPGGYGYTF.

The V call is TRBV4-3, the J call TRBJ2-1; D may be TRBD2 (7 bases). Trimming removed 0 bases from V and 9 bases from J, with 24 bases in between. Germline CDR1 reads LGHNA; CDR2 reads YSLEER. The CDR3 covers 18 residues. The DNA for the CDR3 is TGCGCCAGCAGCCAAGATCCGGGGGGACGCACAGGGTGGGGTGAGCAGTTCTTC. Translating it yields CASSQDPGGRTGWGEQFF.